A selection of T cell receptor beta chains follows, all from one sample in a study of post-analysis software for immune sequencing data. TCRdb ran MiXCR on the PCR reads and lists one entry per CDR3 protein. Among roughly 170,000 distinct CDR3 sequences listed, about 30% were seen once. The sample was blood. The receptors were sampled from a girl under 18 with multiple sclerosis. The CDR3 runs from the conserved cysteine through the conserved F or W. A D gene is named only where the DNA matches it firmly. Clone size is stated in some rows and not others, as once, few, many or a class when expanded.

J gene | clone size | D gene | V gene | CDR3 protein | CDR3 DNA
TRBJ2-5 | many | TRBD1 | TRBV29-1 | CSVGQPRKGIRGETQYF | TGCAGCGTTGGACAACCGCGAAAAGGGATCAGGGGGGAGACCCAGTACTTC
TRBJ1-1 | few | . | TRBV3-1 | CASSRRTVNTEAFF | TGTGCCAGCAGCCGCCGGACGGTGAACACTGAAGCTTTCTTT
TRBJ2-1 | . | . | TRBV7-3 | CASSQGSVSYNEQFF | TGTGCCAGCAGCCAGGGCAGCGTCTCCTACAATGAGCAGTTCTTC
TRBJ2-3 | many | . | TRBV7-2 | CASSLSGTPLSMQYF | TGTGCCAGCAGCTTAAGTGGGACCCCTCTTAGTATGCAGTATTTT
TRBJ1-5 | . | . | TRBV19 | CASTERGRARGQPQHF | TGTGCCAGTACCGAACGGGGCCGAGCCCGAGGTCAGCCCCAGCATTTT
TRBJ1-4 | . | . | TRBV21-1 | CASNPILWRNEKLFF | TGTGCCAGCAATCCGATTCTCTGGCGCAATGAAAAACTGTTTTTT
TRBJ2-5 | many | TRBD2 | TRBV4-2 | CASSQELAGGQKTQYF | TGTGCCAGCAGCCAAGAACTAGCGGGAGGGCAGAAGACCCAGTACTTC
TRBJ2-1 | many | . | TRBV9 | CASSVVGASNEQFF | TGTGCCAGCAGCGTAGTTGGTGCTTCGAATGAGCAGTTCTTC
TRBJ2-1 | many | TRBD2 | TRBV20-1 | CSVIEGSGRRNEQFF | TGCAGTGTAATCGAGGGTAGCGGGAGGAGGAATGAGCAGTTCTTC
TRBJ2-1 | . | TRBD2 | TRBV6-5 | CASSYSSGSSYNEQFF | TGTGCCAGCAGTTACTCGAGCGGGAGCTCCTACAATGAGCAGTTCTTC
TRBJ2-7 | . | TRBD2 | TRBV13 | CASSLSQTSGSYNEQYF | TGTGCCAGCAGCCTCTCCCAGACTAGCGGGTCCTACAATGAGCAGTACTTC
TRBJ1-1 | few | . | TRBV24-1 | CATSARDGTAFF | TGTGCCACCAGTGCTAGGGACGGCACGGCTTTCTTT
TRBJ2-7 | many | . | TRBV11-2 | CASSLAGSVSYEQYF | TGTGCCAGCAGCTTAGCGGGGAGCGTCTCCTACGAGCAGTACTTC
TRBJ1-1 | . | . | TRBV5-1 | CASGLVGDTEAFF | TGCGCCAGCGGCTTGGTAGGGGACACTGAAGCTTTCTTT
TRBJ2-1 | . | TRBD2 | TRBV7-8 | CASSSSGVTYNEQFF | TGTGCCAGCAGCTCTAGCGGGGTAACCTACAATGAGCAGTTCTTC
TRBJ2-7 | many | . | TRBV7-6 | CASSLEIRLVHEQYF | TGTGCCAGCAGCTTAGAAATCAGACTCGTCCACGAGCAGTACTTC
TRBJ1-2 | many | . | TRBV9 | CASSQAGQYGYTF | TGTGCCAGCAGCCAGGCGGGCCAGTATGGCTACACCTTC
TRBJ2-7 | . | TRBD1 | TRBV5-1 | CASSLISGQPLYEQYF | TGCGCCAGCAGCTTGATATCGGGACAGCCCCTCTACGAGCAGTACTTC
TRBJ2-5 | many | . | TRBV20-1 | CSARGRQIQETQYF | TGCAGTGCTAGGGGACGGCAGATACAAGAGACCCAGTACTTC
TRBJ1-5 | . | . | TRBV15 | CATGEGYQPQHF | TGTGCCACCGGGGAGGGGTATCAGCCCCAGCATTTT
TRBJ2-1 | few | . | TRBV6-5 | CASSYWGTLGNEQFF | TGTGCCAGCAGTTACTGGGGGACTCTTGGGAATGAGCAGTTCTTC
TRBJ2-1 | . | TRBD2 | TRBV27 | CASTQGTSGSNEQFF | TGTGCCAGCACCCAGGGGACTAGCGGGAGTAATGAGCAGTTCTTC
TRBJ2-2 | . | . | TRBV5-4 | CASTLGNTGELFF | TGTGCCAGCACTTTAGGAAACACCGGGGAGCTGTTTTTT
TRBJ1-5 | many | . | TRBV7-7 | CASSSQINQPQHF | TGTGCTAGCAGCTCCCAGATCAATCAGCCCCAGCATTTT
TRBJ2-7 | many | . | TRBV9 | CASSVADEQYF | TGTGCCAGCAGCGTAGCTGACGAGCAGTACTTC
TRBJ2-7 | . | TRBD1 | TRBV20-1 | CSARAGTGSYEQYF | TGCAGTGCTAGAGCCGGGACAGGGTCCTACGAGCAGTACTTC
TRBJ1-2 | few | . | TRBV7-6 | CASSLEGMDYGYTF | TGTGCCAGCAGCTTAGAGGGTATGGACTATGGCTACACCTTC
TRBJ2-3 | many | TRBD1 | TRBV5-6 | CASRGGQSTDTQYF | TGTGCCAGCAGAGGGGGACAGAGCACAGATACGCAGTATTTT
TRBJ1-1 | . | . | TRBV19 | CASSTGLTNTEAFF | TGTGCCAGTAGTACGGGACTGACTAACACTGAAGCTTTCTTT
TRBJ1-1 | . | . | TRBV19 | CASSVAGEAFF | TGTGCCAGTAGTGTTGCGGGGGAAGCTTTCTTT
TRBJ2-7 | many | TRBD1 | TRBV28 | CASSPPGQIYEQYF | TGTGCCAGCAGTCCTCCGGGACAGATCTACGAGCAGTACTTC
TRBJ2-1 | . | . | TRBV27 | CASSLTSPREQFF | TGTGCCAGCAGTTTGACGTCCCCCCGAGAGCAGTTCTTC
TRBJ2-3 | . | TRBD2 | TRBV5-1 | CASSRALAGYADTQYF | TGCGCCAGCAGCCGAGCACTAGCGGGATATGCAGATACGCAGTATTTT
TRBJ1-1 | once | . | TRBV6-4 | CASSDWGARGPTEAFF | TGTGCCAGCAGTGACTGGGGGGCGCGAGGCCCCACTGAAGCTTTCTTT
TRBJ2-1 | . | . | TRBV13 | CASSLKTGGYNEQFF | TGTGCCAGCAGCTTAAAAACTGGCGGGTACAATGAGCAGTTCTTC
TRBJ1-1 | . | . | TRBV6-2/TRBV6-3 | CASSYGTEAFF | TGTGCCAGCAGTTACGGCACTGAAGCTTTCTTT
TRBJ2-7 | few | . | TRBV12-3/TRBV12-4 | CASSLRGGYEQYF | TGTGCCAGCAGCCTAAGGGGAGGTTACGAGCAGTACTTC
TRBJ1-2 | many | . | TRBV20-1 | CSTRRQAEGGYTF | TGCAGTACCCGTCGACAGGCGGAGGGAGGCTACACCTTC
TRBJ2-3 | many | . | TRBV7-3 | CASSLRIAPSTDTQYF | TGTGCCAGCAGCTTAAGGATAGCTCCTAGCACAGATACGCAGTATTTT
TRBJ2-1 | . | . | TRBV6-6 | CASRDGVQATNERFF | TGTGCCAGCAGAGACGGGGTCCAGGCGACCAATGAGCGGTTCTTC
TRBJ2-5 | . | . | TRBV20-1 | CSAMNYGAGAAQETQYF | TGCAGTGCTATGAATTACGGGGCGGGGGCCGCACAAGAGACCCAGTACTTC
TRBJ2-7 | . | TRBD2 | TRBV7-9 | CASSSLRTSGKVNEQYF | TGTGCCAGCAGCTCACTCAGGACTAGCGGGAAGGTCAATGAGCAGTACTTC
TRBJ2-2 | . | . | TRBV14 | CASSQEKQPNTGELFF | TGTGCCAGCAGCCAAGAGAAACAGCCGAACACCGGGGAGCTGTTTTTT
TRBJ2-5 | many | TRBD2 | TRBV11-1 | CASSSGLAGGEETQYF | TGTGCCAGCAGCTCCGGACTAGCGGGAGGGGAAGAGACCCAGTACTTC
TRBJ2-1 | many | . | TRBV20-1 | CSADAFRLASNDEQFF | TGCAGTGCCGACGCCTTTAGGTTGGCTAGCAACGATGAGCAGTTCTTC
TRBJ2-1 | many | TRBD2 | TRBV27 | CASRGSGTSYNEQFF | TGTGCCAGCAGAGGGTCCGGGACTAGTTACAATGAGCAGTTCTTC
TRBJ1-1 | . | . | TRBV12-5 | CASGSTENTEAFF | TGTGCTAGTGGTTCTACAGAGAACACTGAAGCTTTCTTT
TRBJ2-4 | many | . | TRBV12-3/TRBV12-4 | CASSVWGPQLAKNIQYF | TGTGCCAGCAGTGTATGGGGTCCCCAACTAGCCAAAAACATTCAGTACTTC
TRBJ1-5 | . | TRBD1 | TRBV7-9 | CASSLGAGQGYQPQHF | TGTGCCAGCAGCTTGGGTGCGGGACAGGGTTATCAGCCCCAGCATTTT
TRBJ1-6 | . | . | TRBV27 | CATQEVSGSPLHF | TGTGCCACTCAAGAGGTTTCTGGGTCACCCCTCCACTTT
TRBJ1-1 | many | . | TRBV5-6 | CASSGGPGQSDTEAFF | TGTGCCAGCAGCGGGGGCCCGGGACAATCGGACACTGAAGCTTTCTTT
TRBJ2-1 | . | . | TRBV29-1 | CSVWRAEMGEQFF | TGCAGCGTCTGGAGAGCCGAAATGGGTGAGCAGTTCTTC
TRBJ1-2 | few | TRBD1 | TRBV5-1 | CASSSSGGGIGYTF | TGCGCCAGCAGCTCGTCAGGGGGGGGTATCGGCTACACCTTC
TRBJ1-5 | . | . | TRBV7-6 | CASSYGDGCNQPQHF | TGTGCCAGCAGTTACGGGGACGGATGCAATCAGCCCCAGCATTTT
TRBJ2-1 | many | TRBD2 | TRBV10-2 | CASSGTSANEQFF | TGCGCCAGCAGTGGGACTAGCGCCAATGAGCAGTTCTTC